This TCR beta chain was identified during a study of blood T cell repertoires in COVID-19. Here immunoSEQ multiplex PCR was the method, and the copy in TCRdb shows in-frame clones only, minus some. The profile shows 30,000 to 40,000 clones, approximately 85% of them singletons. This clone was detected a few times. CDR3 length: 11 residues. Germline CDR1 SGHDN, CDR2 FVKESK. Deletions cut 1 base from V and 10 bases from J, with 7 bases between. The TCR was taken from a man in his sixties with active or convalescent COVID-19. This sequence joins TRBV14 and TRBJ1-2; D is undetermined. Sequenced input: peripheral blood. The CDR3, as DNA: TGTGCCAGCAGCCAAGGTCCCTCCTACACCTTC. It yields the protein CASSQGPSYTF.